One and the same sample provided the 20 T cell receptor beta chains below, sequenced in a study of post-analysis software for immune sequencing data. Study-level findings and limits: Four to six TRBV segments were more frequent in patients than controls; TRBV5-6, TRBV5-1 and TRBV20-1 belonged to this group.

Unique molecular identifiers were carried by the TCR beta cDNA libraries. MiXCR was run by TCRdb on the PCR reads, yielding one entry per CDR3 protein. The sample records around 190,000 distinct CDR3 sequences, around 30% being singletons. No antigen has been identified for these receptors. The specimen sequenced was blood. The source of these receptors is a girl between 2 and 17 years old with multiple sclerosis.

This clonotype has just one count. The chain combines TRBV5-1 with TRBJ2-6; 7 bases align to TRBD1. The trim removed 0 bases at V and 2 bases at J, leaving 5 bases unmatched. From germline, CDR1 is SGHRS and CDR2 YFSETQ. CDR3 length: 17 amino acids. As DNA, the CDR3 is TGCGCCAGCAGCTTGGCGGCAGGGACAGCTGGGGCCAACGTCCTGACTTTC. As protein: CASSLAAGTAGANVLTF. Looking up the rest from reference TRBV5-1 and TRBJ2-6 gives the full variable domain: KAGVTQTPRYLIKTRGQQVTLSCSPISGHRSVSWYQQTPGQGLQFLFEYFSETQRNKGNFPGRFSGRQFSNSRSEMNVSTLELGDSALYLCASSLAAGTAGANVLTFGAGSRLTVL.

This clonotype was found many times. The chain recombines TRBV4-1 with TRBJ2-5; 10 positions agree with TRBD2. Germline-derived CDR1 and CDR2 are MGHRA and YSYEKL. The V and J ends lost 4 bases and 2 bases, in that order; junction bases with no gene match: 7. CDR3 length: 16 amino acids. The CDR3 nucleotides read TGCGCCAGCAGCCGGAATAGCGGGAGGCTGCAAGAGACCCAGTACTTC. The encoded protein is CASSRNSGRLQETQYF.

The chain combines TRBV20-1 with TRBJ2-2; D assignment may be TRBD1 or TRBD2 (6 bases each). Trimming left V 3 bases short and J 0 bases short, with 14 bases between. The germline V gene encodes CDR1 DFQATT and CDR2 SNEGSKA (reference sequence). CDR3 length equals 16 residues. CDR3 region: CSARGGGTTNTGELFF. CDR3 nucleotides: TGCAGTGCTAGGGGCGGCGGGACAACGAACACCGGGGAGCTGTTTTTT.

This chain connects TRBV28 to TRBJ1-5, with D unresolved. The V and J ends lost 6 bases and 9 bases respectively, with 15 bases between them. Germline CDR1 MDHEN, CDR2 SYDVKM. The CDR3 covers 13 residues. The CDR3 DNA is TGTGCCAGCAGCCTCCAGTCACGTACGCCCCAGCATTTT. It is translated as CASSLQSRTPQHF.

The V call is TRBV11-2, the J call TRBJ2-7, with 9 bases lining up with TRBD1. The CDR3 runs to 14 residues. CDR1 is SGHAT, CDR2 FQNNGV, per germline. J was trimmed by 4 bases and V by 5 bases; bases with no gene match: 6. CDR3 amino acids: CASSARDRAYEQYF. The CDR3 region has the DNA TGTGCCAGCAGCGCCCGGGACAGGGCGTACGAGCAGTACTTC.

This clonotype was observed at least ten times. The chain carries TRBV29-1 and TRBJ2-1, with a tentative D call TRBD1 (8 bases). Germline V gene lookup returns CDR1 SQVTM and CDR2 ANQGSEA. V was shortened by 5 bases and J by 4 bases, with 12 bases between the two germline ends. The CDR3 totals 13 residues. CDR3 sequence: CSVSGTGYNEQFF. The CDR3 DNA reads as TGCAGCGTTAGCGGGACAGGTTACAATGAGCAGTTCTTC.

This clonotype showed up many times. The J gene is TRBJ2-1, the V gene TRBV28; D not certain. The germline V gene has CDR1 MDHEN and CDR2 SYDVKM. Deletions cut 3 bases from V and 4 bases from J, with 16 bases between. The CDR3 has 16 residues. The CDR3 loop is CASSFGSKGNYNEQFF. For the CDR3, the DNA is TGTGCCAGCAGTTTCGGTTCGAAGGGTAATTACAATGAGCAGTTCTTC.

The chain uses TRBV6-5 and TRBJ2-2, with D maybe TRBD2 (5 bases). CDR3 size: 15 residues. Germline loops: CDR1 MNHEY, CDR2 SVGAGI. Trimming cost V 0 bases and J 1 base, with 6 bases left between them. The CDR3 DNA is TGTGCCAGCAGTTACTCGGGAGTGAACACCGGGGAGCTGTTTTTT. Protein product: CASSYSGVNTGELFF.

The chain employs TRBV12-3 or TRBV12-4 and TRBJ2-1; 11 bases are shared with TRBD1. The J call may be in error: the DNA end matches TRBJ2-7 better. This CDR3 is 14 amino acids long. The CDR3 loop is CASSPRDRGNEQYF. CDR3 nucleotides: TGTGCCAGCAGTCCTCGGGACAGGGGGAATGAGCAGTACTTC.

The sample holds a few counts of this clonotype. The J gene is TRBJ1-6, the V gene TRBV25-1; D ambiguous. V lost 6 bases to trimming and J lost 8 bases, with 11 bases between them. The CDR3 runs 13 residues. CDR1 is MGHDK, CDR2 SYGVNS, per germline. CDR3 loop: CASRVPGDSPLHF. CDR3 nucleotides: TGTGCCAGCAGAGTCCCTGGTGATTCACCCCTCCACTTT.

This clonotype was observed many times. The chain couples TRBV7-9 to TRBJ1-2; TRBD1 might be the D (6 bases). This CDR3 comprises 16 residues. CDR1 and CDR2 from the germline V gene are SEHNR and FQNEAQ (reference sequence). V was shortened by 5 bases and J by 2 bases, with 18 bases between the two germline ends. CDR3 loop: CASSPARGGQNYGYTF. CDR3 bases: TGTGCCAGCAGCCCCGCGAGAGGGGGGCAGAACTATGGCTACACCTTC.

This clonotype appeared a few times. The chain joins TRBV20-1 to TRBJ1-4; D not certain. The germline CDR1 and CDR2 sequences are DFQATT and SNEGSKA (reference sequence). With 5 bases removed from V and 0 bases from J, the gap between germline ends came to 7 bases. This CDR3 spans 13 amino acids. The CDR3 protein is CSAVRATNEKLFF. CDR3 DNA: TGCAGTGCTGTACGAGCAACTAATGAAAAACTGTTTTTT.

This clonotype was seen repeatedly, ten times or more. The V and J genes are TRBV20-1 and TRBJ2-7; 7 bases are a match to TRBD2. Germline V gene lookup returns CDR1 DFQATT and CDR2 SNEGSKA (reference sequence). The junction had 5 bases not matched to a gene; V was cut back by 0 bases and J by 0 bases. CDR3 size: 15 residues. CDR3 sequence: CSARDPGRSSYEQYF. The CDR3, as DNA: TGCAGTGCTAGAGATCCCGGGAGGAGCTCCTACGAGCAGTACTTC.

At least ten counts were recorded for this clonotype. The chain links TRBV5-1 to TRBJ2-3, with D unresolved. This CDR3 is 16 amino acids long. Germline loops: CDR1 SGHRS, CDR2 YFSETQ. Trimming removed 0 bases from V and 0 bases from J, with 11 bases in between. CDR3 protein: CASSLETPISTDTQYF. The CDR3, as DNA: TGCGCCAGCAGCTTGGAGACGCCCATTAGCACAGATACGCAGTATTTT.

The chain has TRBV20-1 and TRBJ2-6; D is unclear. Trimming took 1 base from V and 0 from J, leaving 4 bases between them. The CDR3 consists of 14 residues. Germline V lookup: CDR1 DFQATT, CDR2 SNEGSKA (reference sequence). The CDR3: CSARAVSGANVLTF. The CDR3 coding sequence is TGCAGTGCTAGAGCCGTCTCTGGGGCCAACGTCCTGACTTTC.

There are many counts of this clonotype. The chain combines TRBV28 with TRBJ2-7; perhaps TRBD2 as D (6 bases). The CDR3 extends over 15 amino acids. The germline V gene has CDR1 MDHEN and CDR2 SYDVKM. The V end was cut by 6 bases, the J end by 2 bases, with 17 bases between. The CDR3 sequence: CASRVKGTVTYEQYF. The DNA of the CDR3 is TGTGCCAGCAGAGTGAAGGGGACTGTGACCTACGAGCAGTACTTC.

Ten or more counts support this clonotype. The V and J genes are TRBV6-5 and TRBJ1-2; D is uncertain. With 10 bases removed from V and 8 bases from J, the gap between germline ends came to 14 bases. This CDR3 has 11 residues. The germline V gene has CDR1 MNHEY and CDR2 SVGAGI. CDR3 sequence reads: CATRLGKGYTF. The CDR3 region has the DNA TGTGCCACCAGGCTAGGGAAGGGCTACACCTTC.

This clonotype has only one observation. V usage is TRBV28 and J usage is TRBJ2-7; 10 positions agree with TRBD2. Germline V gene sequence: CDR1 MDHEN, CDR2 SYDVKM. The CDR3 spans 14 residues. The J segment lost 7 bases and the V segment lost 7 bases, leaving 10 bases of the junction unmatched. Written as DNA, the CDR3 is TGTGCCAGCAAAGCGGGAGGGTCCTACAATGAGCAGTACTTC. This gives the protein CASKAGGSYNEQYF.

This clonotype was recorded many times. The CDR3, as DNA: TGTGCCAGCAGCCGGGGCTTCGACTACGAGCAGTACTTC. As protein: CASSRGFDYEQYF. V and J are TRBV11-2 and TRBJ2-7; the D gene could be TRBD1 or TRBD2 (5 bases each). CDR1 and CDR2 (germline): SGHAT, FQNNGV. The CDR3 contains 13 residues. The V end lost 5 bases, the J end lost 3 bases, and 11 bases lay between the germline ends.

Details on this clonotype: A single base separates this from a much larger clone, so it may be a read error. The J gene is TRBJ2-7, the V gene TRBV11-1; D might be TRBD2 (5 bases). The DNA end is a closer match to TRBJ2-5, so the J assignment may be wrong. The CDR3 has 13 residues. Germline V gene lookup returns CDR1 SGHAT and CDR2 FQDESV (reference sequence). This chain's CDR3 is CASSSGWWETQYF. CDR3 DNA sequence: TGTGCCAGCAGCTCGGGATGGTGGGAGACCCAGTACTTC.